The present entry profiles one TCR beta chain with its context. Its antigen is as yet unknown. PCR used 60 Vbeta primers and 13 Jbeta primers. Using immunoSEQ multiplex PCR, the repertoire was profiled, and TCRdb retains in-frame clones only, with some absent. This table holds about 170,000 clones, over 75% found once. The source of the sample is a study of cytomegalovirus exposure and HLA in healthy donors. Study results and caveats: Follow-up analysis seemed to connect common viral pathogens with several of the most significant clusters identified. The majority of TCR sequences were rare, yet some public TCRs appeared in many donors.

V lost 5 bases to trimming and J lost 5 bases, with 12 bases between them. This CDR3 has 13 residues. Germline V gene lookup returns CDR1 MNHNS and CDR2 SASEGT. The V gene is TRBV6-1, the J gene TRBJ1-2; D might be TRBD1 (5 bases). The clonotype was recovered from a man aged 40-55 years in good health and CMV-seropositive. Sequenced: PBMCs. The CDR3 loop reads CASSYPQGYGYTF. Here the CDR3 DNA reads TGTGCCAGCAGTTATCCGCAGGGTTATGGCTACACCTTC.